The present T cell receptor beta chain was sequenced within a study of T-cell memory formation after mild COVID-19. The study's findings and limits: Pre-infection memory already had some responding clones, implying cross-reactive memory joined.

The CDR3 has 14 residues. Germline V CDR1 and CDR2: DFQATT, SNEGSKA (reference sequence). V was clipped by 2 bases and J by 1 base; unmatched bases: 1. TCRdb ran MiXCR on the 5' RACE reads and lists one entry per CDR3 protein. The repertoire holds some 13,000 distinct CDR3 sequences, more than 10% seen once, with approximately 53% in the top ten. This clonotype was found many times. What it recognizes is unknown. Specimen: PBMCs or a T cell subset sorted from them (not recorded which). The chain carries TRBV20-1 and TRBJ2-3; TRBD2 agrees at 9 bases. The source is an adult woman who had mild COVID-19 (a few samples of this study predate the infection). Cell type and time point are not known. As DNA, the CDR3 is TGCAGTGCTAGACTAGCGGGACGCACAGATACGCAGTATTTT. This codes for CSARLAGRTDTQYF.